This TCR beta chain originates from a study of cytomegalovirus exposure and HLA in healthy donors. Findings and caveats of the study: A later analysis reported that several of the most significant clusters appeared to be linked to common viral pathogens, among them Epstein-Barr virus.

Both 60 Vbeta primers and 13 Jbeta primers went into the PCR. Assay: immunoSEQ multiplex PCR; the TCRdb copy retains only in-frame clones and omits some. Here the sample spans some 160,000 clones, approximately 82% being singletons. Remarks on this clone: The antigen remains unidentified.

The clonotype comes from a male donor in good health and CMV-seronegative. Sequencing was done on a sample of PBMCs.

CDR3 sequence: CASSQDLTGGRYEQYF. DNA of the CDR3: TGCGCCAGCAGCCAAGATCTAACAGGGGGCAGGTACGAGCAGTACTTC. The chain links TRBV4-3 to TRBJ2-7; 9 bases agree with TRBD1. J was trimmed by 4 bases and V by 0 bases; bases with no gene match: 7. From germline, CDR1 is LGHNA and CDR2 YSLEER. The CDR3 sequence is 16 residues long.